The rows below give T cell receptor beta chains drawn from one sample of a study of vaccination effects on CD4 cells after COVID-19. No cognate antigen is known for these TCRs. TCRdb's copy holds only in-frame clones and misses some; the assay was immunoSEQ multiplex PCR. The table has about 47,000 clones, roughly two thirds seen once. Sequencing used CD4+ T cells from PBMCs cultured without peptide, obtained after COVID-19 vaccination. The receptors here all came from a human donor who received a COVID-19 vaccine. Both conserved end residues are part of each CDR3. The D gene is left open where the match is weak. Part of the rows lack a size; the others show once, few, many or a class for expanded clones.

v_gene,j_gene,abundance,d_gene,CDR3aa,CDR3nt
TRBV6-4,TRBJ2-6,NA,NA,CASSEGFGANVLTF,TGTGCCAGCAGTGAGGGTTTTGGGGCCAACGTCCTGACTTTC
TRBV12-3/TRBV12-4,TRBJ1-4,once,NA,CASSRTVPEKLFF,TGTGCCAGCAGTAGGACAGTACCTGAAAAACTGTTTTTT
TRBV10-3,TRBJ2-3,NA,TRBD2,CAISESGLTTDTQYF,TGTGCCATCAGTGAGTCGGGACTAACCACAGATACGCAGTATTTT
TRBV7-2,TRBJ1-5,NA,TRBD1,CASRQGGQSNQPQHF,TGTGCCAGCAGACAGGGGGGGCAGAGCAATCAGCCCCAGCATTTT
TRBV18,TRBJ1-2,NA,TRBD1,CASSDRDRADYGYTF,TGTGCCAGCTCAGACAGGGACAGGGCCGACTATGGCTACACCTTC
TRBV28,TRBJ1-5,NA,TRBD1,CATGDSNQPQHF,TGTGCTACAGGGGATAGCAATCAGCCCCAGCATTTT
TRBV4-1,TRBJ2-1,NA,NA,CASSQGYRVRSYNEQFF,TGCGCCAGCAGCCAAGGATACAGGGTCCGCTCCTACAATGAGCAGTTCTTC
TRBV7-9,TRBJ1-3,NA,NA,CASSATGDSGNTIYF,TGTGCCAGCAGCGCGACGGGAGACTCTGGAAACACCATATATTTT
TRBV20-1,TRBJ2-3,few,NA,CSARIRDTQYF,TGCAGTGCTAGAATTCGAGATACGCAGTATTTT
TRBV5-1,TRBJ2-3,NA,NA,CASSYGQTSTDTQYF,TGCGCCAGCAGCTATGGACAAACTAGCACAGATACGCAGTATTTT
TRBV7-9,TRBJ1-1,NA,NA,CASSLGGRATEAFF,TGTGCCAGCAGCTTAGGGGGGCGGGCCACTGAAGCTTTCTTT
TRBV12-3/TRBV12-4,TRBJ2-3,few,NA,CASRTTDTQYF,TGTGCCAGCAGGACCACAGATACGCAGTATTTT
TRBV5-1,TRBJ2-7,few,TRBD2,CASSSGTSGRAYEQYF,TGCGCCAGCAGCTCCGGGACTAGCGGGAGGGCCTACGAGCAGTACTTC
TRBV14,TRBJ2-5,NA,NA,CASSQGRNQETQYF,TGTGCCAGCAGCCAAGGACGGAACCAAGAGACCCAGTACTTC
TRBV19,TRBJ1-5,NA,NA,CASSMGESNQPQHF,TGTGCCAGTAGTATGGGGGAAAGCAATCAGCCCCAGCATTTT
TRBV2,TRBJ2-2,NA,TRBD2,CASSQTSGSPGELFF,TGTGCCAGCAGCCAGACTAGCGGGAGTCCCGGGGAGCTGTTTTTT
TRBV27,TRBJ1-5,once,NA,CASSPSLQGRSYSNQPQHF,TGTGCCAGCAGTCCTTCGCTGCAGGGGCGATCTTATAGCAATCAGCCCCAGCATTTT
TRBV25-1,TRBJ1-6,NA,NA,CAAAGSSYNSPLHF,TGTGCCGCCGCAGGGAGCTCCTATAATTCACCCCTCCACTTT
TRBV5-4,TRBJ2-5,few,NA,CASSLAVVVREQETQYF,TGTGCCAGCAGCTTGGCCGTTGTGGTACGGGAGCAAGAGACCCAGTACTTC
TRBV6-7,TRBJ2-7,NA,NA,CASSYKENPYTDYEQYF,TGTGCCAGCAGTTACAAAGAAAACCCCTATACGGACTACGAGCAGTACTTC
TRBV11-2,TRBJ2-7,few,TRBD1,CASSWDRVGEQYF,TGTGCCAGCAGCTGGGACAGGGTGGGGGAGCAGTACTTC
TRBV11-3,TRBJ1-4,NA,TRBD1,CASSPGQGNEKLFF,TGTGCCAGCAGCCCGGGACAGGGGAATGAAAAACTGTTTTTT
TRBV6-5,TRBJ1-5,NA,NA,CASSTGGAGQPQHF,TGTGCCAGCAGTACGGGGGGCGCAGGGCAGCCCCAGCATTTT
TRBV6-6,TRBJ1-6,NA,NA,CASSYGGVSSPLHF,TGTGCCAGCAGTTATGGGGGTGTCAGTTCACCCCTCCACTTT
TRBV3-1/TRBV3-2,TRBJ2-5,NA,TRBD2,CASSQRQREWETQYF,TGTGCCAGCAGCCAACGACAGCGGGAGTGGGAGACCCAGTACTTC
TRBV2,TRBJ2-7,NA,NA,CASSGTQGKYF,TGTGCCAGCAGTGGGACCCAGGGGAAGTACTTC
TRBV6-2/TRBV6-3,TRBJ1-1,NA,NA,CASSSLQDTEAFF,TGTGCCAGCAGTTCTTTACAGGACACTGAAGCTTTCTTT
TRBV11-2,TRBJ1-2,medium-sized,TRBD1,CASSPGQDYGYTF,TGTGCCAGCAGCCCGGGACAGGACTATGGCTACACCTTC
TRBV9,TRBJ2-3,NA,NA,CASSVYGGLSTDTQYF,TGTGCCAGCAGCGTATACGGGGGCCTTAGCACAGATACGCAGTATTTT
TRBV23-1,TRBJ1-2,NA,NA,CASGRDGGSDYGYTF,TGCGCCAGCGGCCGGGACGGAGGCTCTGACTATGGCTACACCTTC
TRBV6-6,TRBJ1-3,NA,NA,CASSHGPPILSGNTIYF,TGTGCCAGCAGTCACGGACCGCCTATTCTCTCTGGAAACACCATATATTTT
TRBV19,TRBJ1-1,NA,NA,CASSPSRPNTEAFF,TGTGCCAGTAGTCCCTCCCGGCCGAACACTGAAGCTTTCTTT
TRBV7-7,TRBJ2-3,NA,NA,CASSLDFTDTQYF,TGTGCCAGCAGCTTGGACTTCACAGATACGCAGTATTTT